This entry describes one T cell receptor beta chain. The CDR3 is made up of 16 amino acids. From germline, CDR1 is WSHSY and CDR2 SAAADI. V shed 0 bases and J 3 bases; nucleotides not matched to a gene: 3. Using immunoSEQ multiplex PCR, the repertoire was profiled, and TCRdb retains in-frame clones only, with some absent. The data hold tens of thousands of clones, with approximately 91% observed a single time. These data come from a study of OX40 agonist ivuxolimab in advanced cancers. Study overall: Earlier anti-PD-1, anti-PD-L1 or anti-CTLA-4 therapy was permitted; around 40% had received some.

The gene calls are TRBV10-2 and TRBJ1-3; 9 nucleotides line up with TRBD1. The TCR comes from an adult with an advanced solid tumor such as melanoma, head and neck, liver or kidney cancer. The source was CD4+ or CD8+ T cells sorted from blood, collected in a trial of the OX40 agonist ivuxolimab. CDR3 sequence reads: CASSESTGGDGNTIYF. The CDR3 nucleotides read TGCGCCAGCAGTGAGTCGACAGGGGGGGATGGAAACACCATATATTTT.